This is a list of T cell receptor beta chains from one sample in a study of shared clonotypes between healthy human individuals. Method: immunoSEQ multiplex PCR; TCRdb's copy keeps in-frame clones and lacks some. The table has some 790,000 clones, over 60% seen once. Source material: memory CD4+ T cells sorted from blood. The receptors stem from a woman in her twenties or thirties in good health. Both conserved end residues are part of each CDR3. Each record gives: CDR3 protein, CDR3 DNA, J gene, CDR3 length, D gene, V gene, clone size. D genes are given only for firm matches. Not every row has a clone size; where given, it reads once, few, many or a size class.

CDR3: CASSGVPSSYNEQFF; DNA: TGTGCCAGCAGTGGGGTCCCAAGCTCCTACAATGAGCAGTTCTTC; J: TRBJ2-1; length: 15; D: .; V: TRBV7-2; size: .
CDR3: CASRTGTSNQPQHF; DNA: TGTGCCAGTAGGACAGGGACAAGCAATCAGCCCCAGCATTTT; J: TRBJ1-5; length: 14; D: TRBD1; V: TRBV19; size: few
CDR3: CASSFPGRGYQETQYF; DNA: TGTGCCAGCAGCTTCCCAGGCAGGGGGTACCAAGAGACCCAGTACTTC; J: TRBJ2-5; length: 16; D: TRBD1; V: TRBV7-8; size: .
CDR3: CASSLGTSGGTVGEQFF; DNA: TGTGCCAGCAGCTTGGGGACTAGCGGGGGGACGGTTGGTGAGCAGTTCTTC; J: TRBJ2-1; length: 17; D: TRBD2; V: TRBV5-4; size: .
CDR3: CASSLARGPLEYTDTQYF; DNA: TGTGCCAGCAGCTTAGCCAGGGGTCCCTTGGAATACACAGATACGCAGTATTTT; J: TRBJ2-3; length: 18; D: .; V: TRBV7-9; size: .
CDR3: CASSRKQGRETQYF; DNA: TGTGCCAGCAGTCGCAAACAGGGGCGGGAGACCCAGTACTTC; J: TRBJ2-5; length: 14; D: TRBD1; V: TRBV7-2; size: .
CDR3: CATSRNKQGEQYF; DNA: TGTGCCACCAGCAGAAACAAACAGGGCGAGCAGTACTTC; J: TRBJ2-7; length: 13; D: .; V: TRBV15; size: once
CDR3: CASSLGLAGEQFF; DNA: TGCGCCAGCAGCTTGGGACTAGCGGGAGAGCAGTTCTTC; J: TRBJ2-1; length: 13; D: TRBD2; V: TRBV5-1; size: .
CDR3: CASSSILNTEAFF; DNA: TGTGCCAGCAGCTCGATATTAAACACTGAAGCTTTCTTT; J: TRBJ1-1; length: 13; D: .; V: TRBV7-2; size: .
CDR3: CASKVGGADTEAFF; DNA: TGTGCCAGCAAAGTGGGAGGCGCGGATACTGAAGCTTTCTTT; J: TRBJ1-1; length: 14; D: .; V: TRBV28; size: .
CDR3: CATSRELAANEQFF; DNA: TGTGCCACCAGCAGAGAACTAGCGGCTAATGAGCAGTTCTTC; J: TRBJ2-1; length: 14; D: TRBD2; V: TRBV15; size: .
CDR3: CASSVGNQPQHF; DNA: TGTGCCAGCTCCGTGGGCAATCAGCCCCAGCATTTT; J: TRBJ1-5; length: 12; D: .; V: TRBV19; size: few
CDR3: CASRIDRAVYEQYF; DNA: TGTGCCAGCAGGATCGACAGGGCGGTCTACGAGCAGTACTTC; J: TRBJ2-7; length: 14; D: TRBD1; V: TRBV27; size: .